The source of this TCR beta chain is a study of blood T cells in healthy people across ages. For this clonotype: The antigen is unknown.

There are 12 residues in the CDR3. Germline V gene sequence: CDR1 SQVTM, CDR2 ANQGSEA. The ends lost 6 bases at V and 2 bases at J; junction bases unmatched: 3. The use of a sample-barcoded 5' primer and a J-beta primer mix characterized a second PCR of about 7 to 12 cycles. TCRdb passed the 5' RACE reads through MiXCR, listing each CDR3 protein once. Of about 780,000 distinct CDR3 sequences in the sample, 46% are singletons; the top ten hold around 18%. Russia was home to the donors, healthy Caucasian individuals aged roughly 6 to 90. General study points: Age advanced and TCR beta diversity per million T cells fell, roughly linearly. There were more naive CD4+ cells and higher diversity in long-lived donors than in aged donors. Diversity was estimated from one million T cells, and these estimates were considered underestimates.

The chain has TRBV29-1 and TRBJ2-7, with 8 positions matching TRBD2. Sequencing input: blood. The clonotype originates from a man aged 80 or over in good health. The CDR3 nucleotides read TGCAGCGTGGCGACTAGCGCCTACGAGCAGTACTTC. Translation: CSVATSAYEQYF.